What follows describes a single TCR beta chain. The junction does not match germline at one end; this may be a read error. Some clones are missing from TCRdb's copy, which holds only in-frame ones; the method was immunoSEQ multiplex PCR. The table records a few hundred thousand clones, 74% of them present only once. The data were obtained in a study of shared clonotypes between healthy human individuals. About the study: Donor ages ranged 18 to 49 years: a couple of women, a few men.

Germline CDR1 reads SSHAT; CDR2 reads FNYEAQ (reference sequence). The CDR3 consists of 13 residues. V and J are TRBV7-7 and TRBJ2-1, with D possibly TRBD2 on 5 matching bases. The sequence was collected from a man aged 25 to 40 in good health. Material for sequencing was memory CD4+ T cells sorted from blood. As for subset: CD45RA-negative fraction. The CDR3 nucleotides are TGTGCTAGCAGCTTAGAAGCGGATAATGAGCAGTTCTTC. Translation gives CASSLEADNEQFF.